What follows are 3 T cell receptor beta chains derived from one specimen sequenced in a study of T-cell memory formation after mild COVID-19. MiXCR, applied by TCRdb to the 5' RACE reads, yields one record per CDR3 protein. The sample yields 300,000 to 400,000 distinct CDR3 sequences, roughly an eighth seen once. Sequencing input: PBMCs or a T cell subset sorted from them (not recorded which). The receptors come from a man between 18 and 29 years old who had mild COVID-19 (a few samples of this study predate the infection). Cell type and time point are not known.

Comments on this clonotype: A much more abundant neighbour one base away suggests this may be a read error. The V call is TRBV5-1, the J call TRBJ2-3, with TRBD2 as a possible D gene (6 bases). Germline V gene lookup returns CDR1 SGHRS and CDR2 YFSETQ. The CDR3 runs 16 residues. Trimming removed 0 bases from V and 2 bases from J, with 13 bases in between. The CDR3 nucleotides are TGCGCCAGCAGCTTGGAAGGGACTGGTATCACAGATACGCAGTATTTT. Translation: CASSLEGTGITDTQYF.

The chain employs TRBV5-1 and TRBJ2-7; no clear D. Germline-derived CDR1 and CDR2 are SGHRS and YFSETQ. The CDR3 loop spans 12 amino acids. Trimming took 4 bases from V and 4 from J, leaving 9 bases between them. The CDR3 loop reads CASSTDGYEQYF. The CDR3 DNA reads as TGCGCCAGCAGCACCGACGGTTACGAGCAGTACTTC.

The chain couples TRBV27 to TRBJ1-1, with 8 positions matching TRBD1. This CDR3 has 16 residues. Germline V CDR1 and CDR2: MNHEY, SMNVEV (reference sequence). J lost 0 bases, V lost 2 bases, and 5 bases had no gene match. CDR3 amino acids: CASSLARTGMNTEAFF. CDR3 nucleotide sequence: TGTGCCAGCAGTTTAGCGAGGACAGGGATGAACACTGAAGCTTTCTTT.